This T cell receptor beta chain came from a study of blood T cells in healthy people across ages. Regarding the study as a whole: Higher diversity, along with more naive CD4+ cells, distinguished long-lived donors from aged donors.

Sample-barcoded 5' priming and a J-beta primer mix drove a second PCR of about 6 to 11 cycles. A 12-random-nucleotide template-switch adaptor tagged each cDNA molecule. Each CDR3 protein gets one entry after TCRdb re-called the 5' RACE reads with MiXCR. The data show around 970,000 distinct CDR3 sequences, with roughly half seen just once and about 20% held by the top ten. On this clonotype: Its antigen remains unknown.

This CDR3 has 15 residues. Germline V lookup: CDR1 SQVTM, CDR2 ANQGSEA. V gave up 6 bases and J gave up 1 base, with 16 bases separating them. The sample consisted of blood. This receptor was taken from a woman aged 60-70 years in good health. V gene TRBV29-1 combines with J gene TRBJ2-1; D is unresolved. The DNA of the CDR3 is TGCAGCGTCCCATCCTTGGGCTCTTCCTACAATGAGCAGTTCTTC. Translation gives CSVPSLGSSYNEQFF.